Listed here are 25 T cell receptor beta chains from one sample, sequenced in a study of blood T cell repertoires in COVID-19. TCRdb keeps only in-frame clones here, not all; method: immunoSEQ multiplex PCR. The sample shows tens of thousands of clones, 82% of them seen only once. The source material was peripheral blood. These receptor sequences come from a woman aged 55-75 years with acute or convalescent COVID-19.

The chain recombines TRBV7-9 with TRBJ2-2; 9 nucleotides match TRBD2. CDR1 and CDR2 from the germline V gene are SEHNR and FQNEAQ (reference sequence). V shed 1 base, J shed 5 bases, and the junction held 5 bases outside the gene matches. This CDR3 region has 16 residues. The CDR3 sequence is CASSLGSGSSTGELFF. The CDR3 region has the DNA TGTGCCAGCAGCTTAGGTAGCGGGAGTTCTACCGGGGAGCTGTTTTTT.

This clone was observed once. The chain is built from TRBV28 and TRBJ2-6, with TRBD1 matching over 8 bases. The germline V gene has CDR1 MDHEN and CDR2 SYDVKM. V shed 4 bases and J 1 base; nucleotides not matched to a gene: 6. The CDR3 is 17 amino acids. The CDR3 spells CASSSGTGLSGANVLTF. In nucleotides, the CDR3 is TGTGCCAGCAGTTCCGGGACAGGCTTATCTGGGGCCAACGTCCTGACTTTC. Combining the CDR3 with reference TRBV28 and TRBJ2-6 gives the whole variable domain DVKVTQSSRYLVKRTGEKVFLECVQDMDHENMFWYRQDPGLGLRLIYFSYDVKMKEKGDIPEGYSVSREKKERFSLILESASTNQTSMYLCASSSGTGLSGANVLTFGAGSRLTVL.

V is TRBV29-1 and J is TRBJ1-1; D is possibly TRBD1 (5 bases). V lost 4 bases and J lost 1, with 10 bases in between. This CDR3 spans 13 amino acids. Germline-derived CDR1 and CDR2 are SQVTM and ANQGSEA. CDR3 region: CSVGGQQNTEAFF. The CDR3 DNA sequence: TGCAGCGTTGGGGGCCAGCAGAACACTGAAGCTTTCTTT.

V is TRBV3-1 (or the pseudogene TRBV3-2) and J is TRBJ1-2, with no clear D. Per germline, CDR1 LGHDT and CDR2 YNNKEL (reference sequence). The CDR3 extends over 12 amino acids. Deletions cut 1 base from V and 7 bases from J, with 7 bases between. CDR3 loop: CASSQARGGYTF. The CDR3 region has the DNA TGTGCCAGCAGCCAAGCCCGGGGTGGCTACACCTTC.

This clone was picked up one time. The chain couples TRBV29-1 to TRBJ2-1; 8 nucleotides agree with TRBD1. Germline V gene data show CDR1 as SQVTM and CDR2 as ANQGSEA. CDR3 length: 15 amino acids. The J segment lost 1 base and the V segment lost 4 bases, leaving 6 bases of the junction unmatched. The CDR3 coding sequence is TGCAGCGTTGTGGGGACAGGAAATTCCTACAATGAGCAGTTCTTC. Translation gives CSVVGTGNSYNEQFF.

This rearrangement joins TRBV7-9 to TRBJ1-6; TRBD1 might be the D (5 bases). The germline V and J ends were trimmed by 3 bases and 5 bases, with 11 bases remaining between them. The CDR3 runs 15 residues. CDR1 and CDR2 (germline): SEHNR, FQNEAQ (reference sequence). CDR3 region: CASSFDSVDNSPLHF. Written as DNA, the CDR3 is TGTGCCAGCAGCTTCGACAGCGTTGATAATTCACCCCTCCACTTT.

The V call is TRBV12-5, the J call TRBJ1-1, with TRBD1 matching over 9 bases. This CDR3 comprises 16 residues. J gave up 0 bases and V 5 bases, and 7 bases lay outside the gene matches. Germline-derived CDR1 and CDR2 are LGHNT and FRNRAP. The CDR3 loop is CASGKGQGEMNTEAFF. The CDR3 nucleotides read TGTGCTAGTGGTAAGGGACAGGGTGAAATGAACACTGAAGCTTTCTTT.

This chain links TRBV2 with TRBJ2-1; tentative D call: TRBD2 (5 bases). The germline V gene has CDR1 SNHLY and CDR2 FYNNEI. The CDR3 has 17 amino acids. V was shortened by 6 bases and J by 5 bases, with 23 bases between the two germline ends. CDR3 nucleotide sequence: TGTGCCAGCAGCCCAAGAAGAAGGGAGCCGGGAAACAATGAGCAGTTCTTC. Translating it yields CASSPRRREPGNNEQFF.

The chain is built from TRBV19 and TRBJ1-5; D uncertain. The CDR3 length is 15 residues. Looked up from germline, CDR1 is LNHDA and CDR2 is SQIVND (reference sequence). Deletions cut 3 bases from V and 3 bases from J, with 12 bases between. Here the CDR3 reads CASSMPGWNNQPQHF. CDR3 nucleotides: TGTGCCAGTAGTATGCCGGGGTGGAACAATCAGCCCCAGCATTTT.

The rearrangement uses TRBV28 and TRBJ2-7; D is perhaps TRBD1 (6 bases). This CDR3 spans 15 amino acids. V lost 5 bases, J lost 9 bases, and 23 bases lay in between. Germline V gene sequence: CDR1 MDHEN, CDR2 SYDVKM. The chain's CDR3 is CASSQHQGFRRGQYF. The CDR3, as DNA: TGTGCCAGCAGTCAGCACCAGGGGTTCCGCCGTGGGCAGTACTTC.

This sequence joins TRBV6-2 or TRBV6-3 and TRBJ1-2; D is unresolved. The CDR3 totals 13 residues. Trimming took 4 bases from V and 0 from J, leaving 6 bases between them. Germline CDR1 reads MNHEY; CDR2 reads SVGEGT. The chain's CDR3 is CASSSLPNYGYTF. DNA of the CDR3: TGTGCCAGCAGTTCTCTTCCTAACTATGGCTACACCTTC.

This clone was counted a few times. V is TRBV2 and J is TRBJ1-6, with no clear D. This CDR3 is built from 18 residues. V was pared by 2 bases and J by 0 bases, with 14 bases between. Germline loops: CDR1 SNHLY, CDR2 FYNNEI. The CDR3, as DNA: TGTGCCAGCAGTGAAAGGAGGACGGGCAGCTCCTATAATTCACCCCTCCACTTT. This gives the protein CASSERRTGSSYNSPLHF.

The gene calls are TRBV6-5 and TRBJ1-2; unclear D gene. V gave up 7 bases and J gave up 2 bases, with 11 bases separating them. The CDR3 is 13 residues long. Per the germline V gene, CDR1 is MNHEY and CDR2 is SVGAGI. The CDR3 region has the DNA TGTGCCAGCAAAGAGGGAGCAAACTATGGCTACACCTTC. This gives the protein CASKEGANYGYTF.

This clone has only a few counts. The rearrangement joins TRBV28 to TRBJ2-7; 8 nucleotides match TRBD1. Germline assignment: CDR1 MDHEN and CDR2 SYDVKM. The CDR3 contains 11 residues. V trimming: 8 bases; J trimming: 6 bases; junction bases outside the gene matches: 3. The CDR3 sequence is CASGQGLEQYF. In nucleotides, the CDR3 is TGTGCCAGCGGACAGGGTCTCGAGCAGTACTTC.

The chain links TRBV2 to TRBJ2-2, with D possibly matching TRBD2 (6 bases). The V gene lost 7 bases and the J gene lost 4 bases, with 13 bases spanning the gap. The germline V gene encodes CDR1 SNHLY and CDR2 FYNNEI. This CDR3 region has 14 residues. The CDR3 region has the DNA TGTGCCAGCAATAAGGAGGGGATCACCGGGGAGCTGTTTTTT. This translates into CASNKEGITGELFF.

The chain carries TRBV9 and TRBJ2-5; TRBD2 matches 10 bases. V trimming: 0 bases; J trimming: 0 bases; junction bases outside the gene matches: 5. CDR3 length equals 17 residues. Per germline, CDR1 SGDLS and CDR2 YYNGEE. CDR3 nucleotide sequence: TGTGCCAGCAGCGTAGGAGGGCTAGCGGGGGACCAAGAGACCCAGTACTTC. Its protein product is CASSVGGLAGDQETQYF. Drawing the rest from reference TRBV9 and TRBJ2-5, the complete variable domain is DSGVTQTPKHLITATGQRVTLRCSPRSGDLSVYWYQQSLDQGLQFLIQYYNGEERAKGNILERFSAQQFPDLHSELNLSSLELGDSALYFCASSVGGLAGDQETQYFGPGTRLLVL.

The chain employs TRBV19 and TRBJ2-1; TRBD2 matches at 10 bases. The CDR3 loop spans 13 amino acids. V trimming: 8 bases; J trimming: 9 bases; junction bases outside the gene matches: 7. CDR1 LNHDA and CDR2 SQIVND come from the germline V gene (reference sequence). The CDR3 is CASAPSGRREQFF. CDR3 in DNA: TGTGCCAGTGCCCCTAGCGGGAGACGTGAGCAGTTCTTC.

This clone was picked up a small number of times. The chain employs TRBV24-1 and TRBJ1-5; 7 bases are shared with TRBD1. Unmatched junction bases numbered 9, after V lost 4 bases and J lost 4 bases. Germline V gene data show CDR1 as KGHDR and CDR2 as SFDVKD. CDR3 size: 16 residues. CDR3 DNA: TGTGCCACCAGTGACTCAGGACAGGCATTGAATCAGCCCCAGCATTTT. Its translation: CATSDSGQALNQPQHF.

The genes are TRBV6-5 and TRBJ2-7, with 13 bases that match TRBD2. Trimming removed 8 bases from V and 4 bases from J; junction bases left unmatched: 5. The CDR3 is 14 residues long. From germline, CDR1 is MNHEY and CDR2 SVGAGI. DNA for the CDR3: TGTGCCAGCCTATGGACTAGCGGGAGTTACGAGCAGTACTTC. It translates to CASLWTSGSYEQYF.

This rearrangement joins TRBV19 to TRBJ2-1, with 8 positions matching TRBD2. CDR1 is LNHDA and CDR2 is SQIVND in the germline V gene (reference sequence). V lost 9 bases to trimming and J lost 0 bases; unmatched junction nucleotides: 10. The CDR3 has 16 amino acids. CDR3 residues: CASSPKLAASYNEQFF. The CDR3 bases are TGTGCCAGCTCTCCGAAACTAGCGGCCTCCTACAATGAGCAGTTCTTC.

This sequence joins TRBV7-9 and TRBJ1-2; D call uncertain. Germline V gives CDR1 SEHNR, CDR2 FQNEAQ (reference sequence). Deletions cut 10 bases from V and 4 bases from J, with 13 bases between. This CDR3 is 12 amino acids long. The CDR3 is CATRDTGYGYTF. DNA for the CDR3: TGTGCCACAAGAGACACCGGCTATGGCTACACCTTC.

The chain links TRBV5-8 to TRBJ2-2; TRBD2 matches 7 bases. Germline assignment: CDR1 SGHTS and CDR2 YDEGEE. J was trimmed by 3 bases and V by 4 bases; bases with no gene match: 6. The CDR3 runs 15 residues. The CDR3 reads CASSPWGGYTGELFF. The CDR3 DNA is TGTGCCAGCAGCCCCTGGGGGGGGTACACCGGGGAGCTGTTTTTT.

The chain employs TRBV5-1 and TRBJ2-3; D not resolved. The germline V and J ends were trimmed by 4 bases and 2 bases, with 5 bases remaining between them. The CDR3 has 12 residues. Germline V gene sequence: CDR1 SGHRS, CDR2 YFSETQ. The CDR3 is CASSATTDTQYF. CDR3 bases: TGCGCCAGCAGCGCTACCACAGATACGCAGTATTTT.

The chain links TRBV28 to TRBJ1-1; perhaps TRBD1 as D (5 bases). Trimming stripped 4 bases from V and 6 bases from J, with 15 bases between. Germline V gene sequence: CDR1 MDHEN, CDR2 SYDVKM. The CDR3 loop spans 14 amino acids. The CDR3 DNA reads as TGTGCCAGCAGTTACCAAGGGACTCCCGCTGAAGCTTTCTTT. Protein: CASSYQGTPAEAFF.

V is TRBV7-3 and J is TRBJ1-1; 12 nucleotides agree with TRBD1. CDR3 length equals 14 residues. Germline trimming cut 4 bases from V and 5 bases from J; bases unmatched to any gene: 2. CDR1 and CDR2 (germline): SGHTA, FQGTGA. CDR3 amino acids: CASSSGQGATEAFF. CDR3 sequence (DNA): TGTGCCAGCAGCTCGGGACAGGGGGCTACTGAAGCTTTCTTT. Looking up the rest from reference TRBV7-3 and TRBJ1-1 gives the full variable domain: GAGVSQTPSNKVTEKGKYVELRCDPISGHTALYWYRQSLGQGPEFLIYFQGTGAADDSGLPNDRFFAVRPEGSVSTLKIQRTERGDSAVYLCASSSGQGATEAFFGQGTRLTVV.